The rows below give T cell receptor beta chains drawn from one sample of a study of shared clonotypes between healthy human individuals. Profiling relied on immunoSEQ multiplex PCR, and the TCRdb table lists in-frame clones only, not all of them. The table records millions of clones, over 85% of them present only once. Sequences were obtained from naive CD8+ T cells sorted from blood. These receptors came from a man aged 18-30 years in good health. Both conserved end residues are part of each CDR3. The order of the fields is clone size, D gene, V gene, J gene, CDR3 DNA, CDR3 protein. The D gene is left open where the match is weak. A clone size is listed for some rows: how often the clone was seen (once, few, many), or a class if it is expanded.

once	.	TRBV6-5	TRBJ2-1	TGTGCCTCTGCCTTCTACAATGAGCAGTTCTTC	CASAFYNEQFF
.	TRBD1	TRBV28	TRBJ2-1	TGTGCCAGCAGTTTAGACAGGGCCTACAATGAGCAGTTCTTC	CASSLDRAYNEQFF
.	.	TRBV27	TRBJ2-7	TGTGCCAGCAGACATGGACTGCTGAACGTCGACGAGCAGTACTTC	CASRHGLLNVDEQYF
.	TRBD2	TRBV19	TRBJ2-1	TGTGCCAGTAGTACTGGACTAGGGAATGAGCAGTTCTTC	CASSTGLGNEQFF
.	TRBD1	TRBV7-9	TRBJ2-7	TGTGCCAGCAGTCCGAGCGACAGGGAGTACGAGCAGTACTTC	CASSPSDREYEQYF
.	.	TRBV27	TRBJ2-5	TGTGCCAGCAGCACGATTAGCGTTCTGGGTCCAGAGACCCAGTACTTC	CASSTISVLGPETQYF
.	TRBD2	TRBV7-9	TRBJ2-1	TGTGCCAGCAGCTTAGGGGCTAGCGGGCCTAATGAGCAGTTCTTC	CASSLGASGPNEQFF
once	.	TRBV4-1	TRBJ1-4	TGCGCCAGCAGCCAAGAGGACGTGGGGGTGACTAATGAAAAACTGTTTTTT	CASSQEDVGVTNEKLFF
.	.	TRBV9	TRBJ2-5	TGTGCCAGCAGCCCCCCCGCCTCAGAGACCCAGTACTTC	CASSPPASETQYF
.	.	TRBV5-4	TRBJ2-7	TGTGCCAGCGGACGGAGCTCCTACGAGCAGTACTTC	CASGRSSYEQYF
.	.	TRBV13	TRBJ1-1	TGTGCCAGCAGCTCCCCAACCCTGGACAGCATGAACACTGAAGCTTTCTTT	CASSSPTLDSMNTEAFF
.	TRBD1	TRBV18	TRBJ2-7	TGTGCCAGCGGACAGGGGACCTCCTACGAGCAGTACTTC	CASGQGTSYEQYF
.	TRBD1	TRBV5-4	TRBJ2-7	TGTGCCAGCAGCTTGGGACAGGGGCTATACTACGAGCAGTACTTC	CASSLGQGLYYEQYF
.	TRBD1	TRBV6-5	TRBJ1-1	TGTGCCAGCAGTTACTATAGGGGGCAGGGTGAAGCTTTCTTT	CASSYYRGQGEAFF
.	.	TRBV7-9	TRBJ2-1	TGTGCCAGCAGCACCGACCATGAGCAGTTCTTC	CASSTDHEQFF
.	.	TRBV6-6	TRBJ2-5	TGTGCCAGCAGTCGGGGGGAGACCCAGTACTTC	CASSRGETQYF
.	.	TRBV19	TRBJ1-1	TGTGCCAGTAGTATAGGGGGCATGAACACTGAAGCTTTCTTT	CASSIGGMNTEAFF
.	TRBD1	TRBV4-1	TRBJ1-2	TGCGCCAGCAGCCAGTATACCGGGACAGTAAGAGTGCTTAACTATGGCTACACCTTC	CASSQYTGTVRVLNYGYTF
.	TRBD2	TRBV6-5	TRBJ2-5	TGTGCCAGCAGTTACATTAGCGGGAGGGAGACCCAGTACTTC	CASSYISGRETQYF
.	.	TRBV30	TRBJ2-1	TGTGCCTGGAGTGTCGTGCTGATTGGCAATGAGCAGTTCTTC	CAWSVVLIGNEQFF
few	TRBD1	TRBV5-1	TRBJ2-7	TGCGCCAGCAGCTTGGCCGGACAGGCCTACGAGCAGTACTTC	CASSLAGQAYEQYF
.	.	TRBV6-5	TRBJ2-7	TGTGCCAGCAGTTACTCGATTACAGGGATCTCCTACGAGCAGTACTTC	CASSYSITGISYEQYF
.	.	TRBV5-6	TRBJ2-3	TGTGCCAGCAGCGACAGCCGGGAGAATACGCAGTATTTT	CASSDSRENTQYF
.	TRBD1	TRBV6-1	TRBJ2-4	TGTGCCAGCAGTAAAATCCCAGGACAGGGAAACATTCAGTACTTC	CASSKIPGQGNIQYF
few	.	TRBV29-1	TRBJ1-2	TGCAGCGCAACAGCGAACTATGGCTACACCTTC	CSATANYGYTF
.	.	TRBV28	TRBJ2-7	TGTGCCAGCAGTTTAACAGGGGGGGACGAGCAGTACTTC	CASSLTGGDEQYF
once	.	TRBV30	TRBJ1-1	TGTGCCCATAAACATACGTTAGAAGCTTTCTTT	CAHKHTLEAFF
.	.	TRBV7-9	TRBJ2-7	TGTGCCAGCAGCTTAGCGACCCCGGGAGCAACCGCCTACGAGCAGTACTTC	CASSLATPGATAYEQYF
.	.	TRBV2	TRBJ2-3	TGTGCCAGCAGTGCGGTAGCGGTTAGCACAGATACGCAGTATTTT	CASSAVAVSTDTQYF
once	TRBD1	TRBV19	TRBJ2-7	TGTGCCAGCACCCGGACAGGGGGGCGCGAGCAGTACTTC	CASTRTGGREQYF
.	.	TRBV4-1	TRBJ2-7	TGCGCCAGCAGCCGACAGGGACTCGACTACGAGCAGTACTTC	CASSRQGLDYEQYF
.	.	TRBV2	TRBJ1-1	TGTGCCAGCAGCCTCACGGCGGGGGCCTACTACACTGAAGCTTTCTTT	CASSLTAGAYYTEAFF
.	TRBD1	TRBV11-2	TRBJ2-3	TGTGCCAGCAGCTCAGGGGGCAGGGGGGATACGCAGTATTTT	CASSSGGRGDTQYF
once	TRBD1	TRBV9	TRBJ2-7	TGTGCCAGCGAGGACAGGAACTCCTACGAGCAGTACTTC	CASEDRNSYEQYF
.	.	TRBV4-1	TRBJ2-1	TGCGCCAGCAGCCAAGTAGGTGACAATGAGCAGTTCTTC	CASSQVGDNEQFF
.	TRBD2	TRBV7-8	TRBJ2-3	TGTGCCAGCAGCAATCGACTAGCGGGAGGGCCTGACGTGTCAGATACGCAGTATTTT	CASSNRLAGGPDVSDTQYF
.	.	TRBV28	TRBJ2-7	TGTGCCAGCAGCTGGGCGGGATACGAGCAGTACTTC	CASSWAGYEQYF
.	.	TRBV7-7	TRBJ2-1	TGTGCTAGCGTTCGGGACAACTCCTACAATGAGCAGTTCTTC	CASVRDNSYNEQFF
.	.	TRBV7-8	TRBJ2-7	TGTGCCAGCAGCTTAAGGACGGCCTACGAGCAGTACTTC	CASSLRTAYEQYF
.	TRBD2	TRBV19	TRBJ2-7	TGTGCCAGTAGTATGGGAGCGGGGGGCTACGAGCAGTACTTC	CASSMGAGGYEQYF
.	TRBD2	TRBV11-2	TRBJ2-2	TGTGCCAGCAGCCCTTGGCGGGGGGACACCGGGGAGCTGTTTTTT	CASSPWRGDTGELFF
.	.	TRBV11-2	TRBJ2-7	TGTGCCAGCAGCCCCGCCCCCTTCTCCTCCTACGAGCAGTACTTC	CASSPAPFSSYEQYF
once	.	TRBV7-9	TRBJ1-1	TGTGCCAGCAGCTTAGGGGACTGGGACGATGAAGCTTTCTTT	CASSLGDWDDEAFF
.	.	TRBV10-3	TRBJ2-1	TGTGCCATCAGTGCTGCCTCCAGGCGCATAGAGCAGTTCTTC	CAISAASRRIEQFF